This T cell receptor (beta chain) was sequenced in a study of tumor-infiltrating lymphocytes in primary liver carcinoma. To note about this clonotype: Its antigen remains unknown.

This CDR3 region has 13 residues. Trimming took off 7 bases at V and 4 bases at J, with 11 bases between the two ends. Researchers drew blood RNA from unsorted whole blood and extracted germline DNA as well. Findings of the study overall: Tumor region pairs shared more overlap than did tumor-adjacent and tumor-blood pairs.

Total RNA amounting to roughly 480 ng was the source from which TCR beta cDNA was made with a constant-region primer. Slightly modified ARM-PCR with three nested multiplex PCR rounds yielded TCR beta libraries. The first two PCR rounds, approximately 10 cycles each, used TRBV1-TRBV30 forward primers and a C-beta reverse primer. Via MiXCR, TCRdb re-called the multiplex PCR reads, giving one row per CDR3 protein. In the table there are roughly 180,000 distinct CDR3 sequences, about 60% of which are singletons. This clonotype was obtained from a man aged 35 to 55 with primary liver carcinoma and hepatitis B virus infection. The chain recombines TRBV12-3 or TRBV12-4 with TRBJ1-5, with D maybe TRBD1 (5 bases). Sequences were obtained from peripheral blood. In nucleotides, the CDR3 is TGTGCCAGCACTCAGGGAGGGAATCAGCCCCAGCATTTT. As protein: CASTQGGNQPQHF.